The subject of this entry is one T cell receptor (beta chain). Its antigen has not been determined. No base quality values were provided; no much bigger clone lies one nucleotide off. At the junction V is shortened by 6 bases and J by 0 bases; bases outside the gene matches: 7. Its CDR3 holds 17 amino acids, cysteine through phenylalanine. Only the CDR3 portion is preserved as DNA: 51 bases, with reading frame beginning at the first base. Per the germline V gene, KGHDR is the CDR1 and SFDVKD is the CDR2. Libraries came from 5' RACE. Sequencing instrument: Illumina HiSeq 2000. Template switching introduced a universal primer binding site; the final cDNA contained a unique molecular identifier, enabling accurate counting of TCR cDNA molecules. Specific primers in the conserved constant-segment region were used to synthesize first-strand cDNA for TCR alpha and beta chains. To control for contamination, each cDNA library was double barcoded with a SMART-Mk sample barcode plus Illumina barcodes. TruSeq adapter sequences, together with Illumina sample barcodes, were added in two successive PCR steps. The Illumina HiSeq platform was used with custom primers to sequence TCR alpha and beta cDNA libraries. Processing in the source paper ran as follows. MiGEC was used to process raw reads and extract unique molecular identifiers, and MiXCR was used to find CDR3 positions. For each individual, recombination models were inferred using an EM algorithm with the repgenHMM and IGoR tools. Shared clonotype analysis was performed with the tcR package in R, normalizing sharing by the product of cloneset sizes. Out-of-frame nonproductive sequences were analyzed to study raw recombination free of thymic and clonal selection effects. Through fastp at Q25 and MiXCR, TCRdb rebuilt clones from the public reads, retaining in-frame beta chains. Each entry is one CDR3 protein sequence, shown with its most common DNA and genes. TCRdb, not the authors, supplied the V and J calls. This sample holds approximately 690,000 distinct CDR3 sequences; around 5.7% were observed only once. Jointly, the top ten make up approximately 1.6% of the sample.

This sample stems from a study of identical twins (TCRdb year 2016). About the investigation overall: To test whether fetal clonotypes persist, this study deep-sequenced TCR alpha and beta repertoires from monozygotic twins, from unrelated adults of various ages, and from cord blood. Replicate twin experiments were performed at different times using different library preparation protocols to rule out contamination.

Broader findings and caveats from the paper: Fewer insertions were carried by abundant cord blood beta clonotypes; a weaker similar trend was observed in young adult naive repertoires, while no such trend was observed in memory repertoires. Excess twin sharing in beta out-of-frame sequences was weaker because fewer shared sequences lowered the signal-to-noise ratio. Because the same donors could not be followed over many years, the conclusions relied on cross-sectional statistical analysis. Compared with coincidental sharing between unrelated individuals, out-of-frame TCR alpha sequences shared between twins had an excess of sequences with low generation probability. Invariant T cells such as MAIT and iNKT could partly confound zero-insertion analyses, although diverse VJ usage argued against such confounding for most clonotypes. In monozygotic twins, recombination models systematically underestimated out-of-frame TCR alpha sharing, but the models matched the sharing seen between unrelated individuals.

Every donor in the study was a healthy Caucasian. Three unrelated non-twin adults were also sequenced: a male aged 18 to 30, a male aged 50 to 60 and a female aged 50 to 60. Using Miltenyi CD45RO+ enrichment and human naive T-cell isolation kits, memory (CD45RO+) and naive T cells were isolated from PBMC. The chain joins TRBV24-1 to TRBJ2-6; the central 7 bases match TRBD1. The TCR comes from a man aged 18 to 29 in good health. Source material: naive T cells sorted from blood. The label giving this sample's cell subset or site can be read as: cells isolated with a human naive T-cell isolation kit. The encoded CDR3 is CATSPLQGDSGANVLTF. The base sequence is TGTGCCACCAGTCCACTGCAGGGGGACTCTGGGGCCAACGTCCTGACTTTC.